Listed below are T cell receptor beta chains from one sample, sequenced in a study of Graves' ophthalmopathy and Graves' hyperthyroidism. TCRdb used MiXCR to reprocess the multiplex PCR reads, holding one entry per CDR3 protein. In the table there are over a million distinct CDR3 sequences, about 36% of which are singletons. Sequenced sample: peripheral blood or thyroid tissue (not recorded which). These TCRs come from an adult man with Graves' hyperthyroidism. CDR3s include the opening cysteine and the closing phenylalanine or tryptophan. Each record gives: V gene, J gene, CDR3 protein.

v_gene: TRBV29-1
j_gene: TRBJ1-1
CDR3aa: CSAEDRLNHEAFF

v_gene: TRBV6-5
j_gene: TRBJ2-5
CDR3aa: CASRPLGAEAQETQYF

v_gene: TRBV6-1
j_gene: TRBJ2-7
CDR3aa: CASSERTGGTSGRAGTYEQYF

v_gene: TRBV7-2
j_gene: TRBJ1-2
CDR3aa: CASYGRDYGYTF

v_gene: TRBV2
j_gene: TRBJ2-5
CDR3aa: CAIKDRGETQHF

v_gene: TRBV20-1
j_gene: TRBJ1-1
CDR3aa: CRHIQRQNTEAFF

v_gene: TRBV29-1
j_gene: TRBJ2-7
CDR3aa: CSFPGHTYEQYF

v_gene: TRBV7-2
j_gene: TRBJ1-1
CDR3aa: CASSSGQGERDTEAFF

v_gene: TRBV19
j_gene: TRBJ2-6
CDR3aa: CASNADRAGANVLTF

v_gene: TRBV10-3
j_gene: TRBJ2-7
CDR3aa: CAISTAPGTGVSYERYF

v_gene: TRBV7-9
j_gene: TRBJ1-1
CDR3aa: CASSLASMVGNTEAFF

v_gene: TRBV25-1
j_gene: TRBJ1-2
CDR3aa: CARTGIGYTF

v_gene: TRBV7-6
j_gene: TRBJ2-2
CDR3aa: CASSINDRGLAGELFF

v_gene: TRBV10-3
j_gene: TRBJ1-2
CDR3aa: CATRTGGTIYGYTF

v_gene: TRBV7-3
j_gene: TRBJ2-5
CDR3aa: CASSLMGGQSETQYF

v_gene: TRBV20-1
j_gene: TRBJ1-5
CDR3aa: CSARQGRDQPQHF

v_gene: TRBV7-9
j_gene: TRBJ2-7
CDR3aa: CASSSRDREDYEQYF

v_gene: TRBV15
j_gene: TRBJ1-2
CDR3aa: CATSSVASQWRDGYTF

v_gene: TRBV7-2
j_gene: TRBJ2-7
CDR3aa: CASSSQGLAGYEQYF

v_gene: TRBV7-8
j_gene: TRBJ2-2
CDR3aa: CASSPVKGGNTGELFF

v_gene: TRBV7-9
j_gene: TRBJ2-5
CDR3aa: CASSLVGRLGNQETQYF

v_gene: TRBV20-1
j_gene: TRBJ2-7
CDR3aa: CSAREDTFYEQYF

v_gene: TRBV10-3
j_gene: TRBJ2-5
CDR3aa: CAISDEAQGQQETQYF

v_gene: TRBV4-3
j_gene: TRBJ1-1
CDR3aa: CASGQDVRGSEAFF

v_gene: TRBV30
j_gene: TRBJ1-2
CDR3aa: CAWNPTGKDYGYTF

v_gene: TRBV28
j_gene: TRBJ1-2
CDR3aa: CASSPRAEQTYGYTF

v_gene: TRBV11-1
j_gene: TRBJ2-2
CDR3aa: CASSPTGTGAADRDTGELFF

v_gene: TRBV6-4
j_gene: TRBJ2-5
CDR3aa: CASSDNGGETQYF

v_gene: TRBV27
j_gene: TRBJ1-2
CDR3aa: CASSLRGDDYGYTF

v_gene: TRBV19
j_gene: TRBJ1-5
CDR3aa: CASSAGDLGNQPQHF

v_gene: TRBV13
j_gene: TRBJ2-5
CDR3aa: CASSRNLGQGILDQETQYF

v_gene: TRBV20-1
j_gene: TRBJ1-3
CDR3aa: CSASDRGNTIYF

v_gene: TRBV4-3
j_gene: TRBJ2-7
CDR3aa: CASSQAWGAGEQYF

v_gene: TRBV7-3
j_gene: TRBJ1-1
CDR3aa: CASSLGPGRGPTEAFF

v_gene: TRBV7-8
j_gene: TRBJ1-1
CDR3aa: CASSLGQGLGIEAFF

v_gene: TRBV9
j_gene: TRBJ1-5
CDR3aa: CASSRTRTTNQPQHF

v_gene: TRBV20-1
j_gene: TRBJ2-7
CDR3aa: CSASRDGEQYF

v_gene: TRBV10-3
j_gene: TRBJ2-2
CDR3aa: CAISGLTGAGELFF

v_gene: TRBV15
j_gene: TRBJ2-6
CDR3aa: CATSRDRHSGANVLTF

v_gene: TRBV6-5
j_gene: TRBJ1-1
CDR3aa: CASSYISHTEAFF

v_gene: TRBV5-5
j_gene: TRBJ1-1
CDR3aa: CASRPWEGHTEAFF

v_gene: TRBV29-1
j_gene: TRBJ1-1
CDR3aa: CSSTNGGLGAFF

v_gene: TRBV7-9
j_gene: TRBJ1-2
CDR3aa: CASSLAQGRDHGYTF

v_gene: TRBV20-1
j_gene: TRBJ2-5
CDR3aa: CSGTSGWYQETQYF

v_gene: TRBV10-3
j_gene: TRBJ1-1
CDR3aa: CAISHGQSGNTEAFF

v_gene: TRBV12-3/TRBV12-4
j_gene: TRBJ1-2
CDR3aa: CASRPGVGYGYTF

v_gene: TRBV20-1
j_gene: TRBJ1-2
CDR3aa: CSARASDGYTF

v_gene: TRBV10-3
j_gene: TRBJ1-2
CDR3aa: CAISEGNNGYTF

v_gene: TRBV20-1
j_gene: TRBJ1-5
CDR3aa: CSARGVGDQPQHF

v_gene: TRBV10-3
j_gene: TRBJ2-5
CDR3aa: CAISEELGNIQETQYF

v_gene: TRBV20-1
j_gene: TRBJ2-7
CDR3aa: CSARRDRGAYEQYF

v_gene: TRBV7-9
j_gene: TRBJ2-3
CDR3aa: CASSPDRGRF

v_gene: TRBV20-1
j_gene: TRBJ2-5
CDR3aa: CSARSPASQETQYF

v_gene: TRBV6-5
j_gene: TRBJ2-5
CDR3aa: CASRYRVGGETQYF

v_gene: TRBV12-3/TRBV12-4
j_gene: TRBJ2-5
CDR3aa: CASSPARRETQYF

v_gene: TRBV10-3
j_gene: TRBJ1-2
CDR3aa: CAITSGGNYGYTF